This T cell receptor beta chain is from a study of identical twins. General study findings and limits: Part of the zero-insertion signal could reflect confounding by invariant MAIT and iNKT cells.

Concerning this clonotype: The antigen remains undetermined.

This CDR3 is 15 amino acids long. Trimming left V 5 bases short and J 3 bases short, with 14 bases between. Looked up from germline, CDR1 is MNHEY and CDR2 is SVGEGT. TCRdb fed the 5' RACE reads into MiXCR, producing one record per CDR3 protein. Among some 330,000 distinct CDR3 sequences listed, approximately 10% were seen once. This chain connects TRBV6-2 or TRBV6-3 to TRBJ2-1; a weak D match, TRBD2 (6 bases). The sample consisted of naive T cells sorted from blood. The source is a woman aged 45-59 years in good health. The CDR3 bases are TGTGCCAGCAGTCGACTGACGGGGGACTACAATGAGCAGTTCTTC. Translation gives CASSRLTGDYNEQFF.